This TCR beta chain was observed in a study of identical twins (dated by TCRdb to 2015 to 2016). Describing the broader study: To test whether fetal clonotypes persist, this study deep-sequenced TCR alpha and beta repertoires from monozygotic twins, from unrelated adults of various ages, and from cord blood. Replicate twin experiments were performed at different times using different library preparation protocols to rule out contamination. On the study overall, not on this receptor specifically: Because the same donors could not be followed over many years, the conclusions depended on cross-sectional statistical analysis. Recombination models systematically underestimated out-of-frame TCR alpha sharing in monozygotic twins but agreed with sharing between unrelated individuals. In beta out-of-frame sequences, excess twin sharing was weaker, because having fewer shared sequences lowered the signal-to-noise ratio. Fewer insertions were carried by abundant cord blood beta clonotypes; a weaker similar trend was observed in young adult naive repertoires, while no such trend was observed in memory repertoires. Invariant T cells such as MAIT and iNKT could partly confound zero-insertion analyses, although diverse VJ usage argued against such confounding for most clonotypes. Compared with coincidental sharing between unrelated individuals, out-of-frame TCR alpha sequences shared between twins showed an excess of sequences with low generation probability.

Every donor in the study was a healthy Caucasian. The receptor library was made with 5' RACE. Data came from an Illumina HiSeq 2000. Template switching introduced a universal primer binding site; the final cDNA contained a unique molecular identifier, enabling accurate counting of TCR cDNA molecules. Specific primers in the conserved constant-segment region were used to synthesize first-strand cDNA for the TCR alpha and beta chains. To control for contamination, every cDNA library carried two barcodes: a SMART-Mk sample barcode plus Illumina barcodes. TruSeq adapter sequences along with Illumina sample barcodes were introduced in two successive PCR steps. Sequencing of the TCR alpha and beta cDNA libraries was done on the Illumina HiSeq platform using custom primers. Under the source paper's analysis protocol: MiGEC was used to process raw reads and extract unique molecular identifiers, and MiXCR was used to find CDR3 positions. For each individual, recombination models were inferred using an EM algorithm with the repgenHMM and IGoR tools. Shared clonotype analysis was performed with the tcR package in R, normalizing sharing by the product of cloneset sizes. Out-of-frame nonproductive sequences were analyzed to study raw recombination free of thymic and clonal selection effects. The public sequencing data were trimmed at Q25 with fastp and processed into clonotypes with MiXCR by TCRdb, which kept only in-frame beta chains. Here each entry gathers all rows of one CDR3 protein and keeps the most common genes and DNA. The V and J calls here are based on TCRdb, not the publication. This sample gives 1,800,000 or so distinct CDR3 sequences in total; roughly 35% of them show up just once. Around 0.3% of the sample is held by the ten biggest clonotypes.

V drops 7 bases and J drops 5 bases, leaving 17 bases in between. The CDR1 and CDR2 encoded by the germline V gene are ENHRY and SYGVKD. The CDR3 has 14 amino acids, counting the end cysteine and phenylalanine. The kept DNA is CDR3 alone, 42 bases in frame from the first base. As to this clonotype: Its antigen is unknown. The input lacks base qualities; no much larger clone sits a single base away.

Sequencing was carried out using cord blood. The V gene is TRBV10-3 and the J gene is TRBJ1-2, with an unclear D gene assignment. The receptor's source is a newborn girl in good health. The CDR3 here reads CAITTHLEGYGYTF. At the DNA level, the sequence is TGTGCCATCACGACACACCTCGAAGGATATGGCTACACCTTC.